This TCR beta chain was identified during a study of cytotoxic CD8 clonotypes in ibrutinib-treated CLL. On the study more broadly: Collecting the response samples happened after a median 12 months of treatment, with a range of 6 to 36.

About this clone itself: Antigen: not known.

Generated by immunoSEQ multiplex PCR, the TCRdb table keeps only in-frame clones and is missing some. The data hold fewer than 70,000 clones, with approximately 71% observed a single time. V dropped 1 base and J dropped 0 bases, with 14 bases sitting between them. The CDR3 contains 17 residues. The germline V gene encodes CDR1 SGHRS and CDR2 YFSETQ. Findings of the study overall: Public clonotypes, an uncommon group, contracted or remained stable on treatment. The study sampled sustained-remission and progressing patients at different times. The clonality went up when patients responded to ibrutinib and dropped back toward baseline at progression.

The sequencing here drew on PBMCs, taken after 12 months of ibrutinib treatment. The source of this sequence is a human donor with chronic lymphocytic leukemia. This sequence joins TRBV5-1 and TRBJ1-3, with D tentatively TRBD1 (5 bases). For the CDR3, the DNA is TGCGCCAGCAGCTTGTCCTCCGGGGGTAGCTCTGGAAACACCATATATTTT. This translates into CASSLSSGGSSGNTIYF.